Listed below are T cell receptor beta chains from one sample, sequenced in a study of OX40 agonist ivuxolimab in advanced cancers. Assay: immunoSEQ multiplex PCR; the TCRdb copy retains only in-frame clones and omits some. In the table there are tens of thousands of clones, about 88% of which are singletons. Sequences were derived from CD4+ or CD8+ T cells sorted from blood, sampled in a trial of the OX40 agonist ivuxolimab. The receptors derive from an adult with an advanced solid tumor such as melanoma, head and neck, liver or kidney cancer. The CDR3 runs from the conserved cysteine through the conserved F or W. D genes are given only for firm matches. The size of a clone is reported for some rows only, either as once, few or many, or as a class for expanded clones.

TRBD2	TRBV7-2	.	TRBJ2-7	CASSPLAGALDEQYF	TGTGCCAGCAGCCCTCTAGCGGGAGCCCTCGACGAGCAGTACTTC
.	TRBV19	.	TRBJ2-7	CASSIGVEQYF	TGTGCCAGTAGTATCGGGGTGGAGCAGTACTTC
TRBD2	TRBV7-9	once	TRBJ2-5	CASSSWTSGGQETQYF	TGTGCCAGCAGCTCCTGGACTAGCGGGGGGCAAGAGACCCAGTACTTC
TRBD1	TRBV7-9	.	TRBJ2-7	CASTAFGTATSYEQYF	TGTGCCAGCACCGCTTTTGGGACAGCGACTTCCTACGAGCAGTACTTC
TRBD2	TRBV6-1	.	TRBJ2-4	CASSEGGEGLGNIQYF	TGTGCCAGCAGTGAAGGGGGGGAGGGCCTAGGTAACATTCAGTACTTC
.	TRBV10-2	.	TRBJ2-7	CASSLSLASYEQYF	TGCGCCAGCAGTCTTTCGCTAGCGAGCTACGAGCAGTACTTC
.	TRBV4-2	.	TRBJ2-7	CASSQSRDPTYEQYF	TGTGCCAGCAGCCAATCCCGGGACCCAACCTACGAGCAGTACTTC
.	TRBV4-1	.	TRBJ2-7	CASSQTTGSYEQYF	TGCGCCAGCAGCCAGACCACAGGATCCTACGAGCAGTACTTC
TRBD1	TRBV15	.	TRBJ1-1	CATSRDWTGDTEAFF	TGTGCCACCAGCAGAGATTGGACAGGGGACACTGAAGCTTTCTTT
TRBD2	TRBV7-3	.	TRBJ2-3	CASSPGTSETDTQYF	TGTGCCAGCAGCCCCGGGACTAGCGAGACAGATACGCAGTATTTT
TRBD2	TRBV9	.	TRBJ2-1	CASSVAGTSVNEQFF	TGTGCCAGCAGCGTAGCAGGGACTAGCGTCAATGAGCAGTTCTTC
TRBD1	TRBV12-5	.	TRBJ1-1	CASGLVGQQNTEAFF	TGTGCTAGTGGTTTGGTGGGACAGCAGAACACTGAAGCTTTCTTT
.	TRBV5-8	.	TRBJ2-3	CASSFRAESTDTQYF	TGTGCCAGCAGCTTTCGGGCAGAAAGCACAGATACGCAGTATTTT
.	TRBV19	.	TRBJ2-7	CASSYLAQKIYEQYF	TGTGCCAGTAGTTACCTAGCGCAGAAGATCTACGAGCAGTACTTC
.	TRBV4-3	.	TRBJ2-3	CASSLGARDGDTQYF	TGCGCCAGCAGCCTCGGGGCCCGGGACGGAGATACGCAGTATTTT
.	TRBV5-4	.	TRBJ2-7	CASSQLLSEQYF	TGTGCCAGCAGCCAACTACTTAGCGAGCAGTACTTC
TRBD2	TRBV6-5	.	TRBJ2-3	CASSRLAGTTDTQYF	TGTGCCAGCAGCAGACTAGCGGGAACTACAGATACGCAGTATTTT
TRBD2	TRBV7-3	.	TRBJ2-3	CASSLGGPTDTQYF	TGTGCCAGCAGCTTGGGAGGGCCTACAGATACGCAGTATTTT